The present TCR beta chain was sequenced within a study of T cell responses to AZD1222 COVID-19 vaccine (dated by TCRdb to the early 2020s). Looking at the study overall: AZD1222 recipients given second doses at about 4 weeks or at about 12 weeks were pooled, since spike-specific TCR depth and breadth were not found to differ between the two schedules. A total of 230 to 250 trial participants underwent TCR sequencing, of whom under 220 had received two doses of AZD1222 and about 26 had received two doses of the MenACWY control vaccine. Trial participants were enrolled by age into 18-55, 56-69 and 70-plus year subgroups, with approximately 150, 28 and 58 TCR-sequenced participants respectively. Points the paper makes about the study in general: In the small 56-69-year group, the increase in depth fell short of significance, most likely because of low power. Spike-specific TCR breadth and depth rose significantly after two AZD1222 doses compared with day 0 and with MenACWY recipients. Nearly half of unique spike-specific TCRs reportedly recognized epitopes outside regions mutated in the B.1.351 and B.1.1.7 variants. Because no day 14 peak-response samples were available, the repertoires could be characterized only after the peak T cell response. Participants were mostly white British and included more females than males, and it was suggested by the authors that clonal diversity may have been underestimated. Vaccine-associated CD4 TCRs spanned the whole spike protein, with dominant responses in regions 160-218 and 743-854. Conclusions about previously exposed vaccinees were limited because only six AZD1222 recipients were SARS-CoV-2 seropositive at baseline.

In the paper's terms, the time point label means: baseline before first vaccination. Vaccinee samples were obtained from the UK trials COV001 and COV002, which included a single-blind randomized controlled phase 2/3 trial of AZD1222 (ChAdOx1 nCoV-19) in healthy adults. For TCRbeta chain sequencing, PBMC samples were collected from trial participants at day 0 and at day 28 after the second dose. As to this clone: Its recognized antigen is unknown. It has no much larger one-base neighbor in the sample; base qualities were not kept.

The CDR3 regions of human TCRbeta chains were analyzed by immunosequencing. The original pipeline was this. TCRs in the repertoires were compared against a reference library of SARS-CoV-2-specific TCRs that had been generated with the MIRA antigen-specificity platform. Breadth meant the fraction of unique TCRs that were SARS-CoV-2-associated, whereas depth meant the fraction of total T cells that were SARS-CoV-2-associated. Each spike-specific TCR was assigned to its reactive spike region and to a CD4 or CD8 class using the MIRA data. Log10-transformed breadth and depth values were compared by one-way ANOVA with Sidak's multiple comparisons tests. TCRdb limited this immuneACCESS table to in-frame rearrangements with V and J called. A share of clones is missing; checked studies link under half to unresolved V genes, and the rest is unexplained. From that table come the V and J calls and clone size; the DNA was used to work out D and trimming. In this sample the table shows some 91,000 clones, roughly nine tenths of which occur a single time. The ten biggest clones cover 9.5% to 15% of the sample.

Between the V and J ends, shortened by 1 base and 7 bases respectively, the junction contains 11 bases. Reading from cysteine to phenylalanine, the CDR3 counts 13 amino acids. Left in the record is the CDR3 DNA by itself, 39 bases read in frame from the first base. Per the germline V gene (reference sequence), GTSNPN is the CDR1 and SVGIG is the CDR2. The chain employs TRBV30 and TRBJ1-5; the D segment cannot be called with confidence. This receptor was obtained from an adult in good health. The sample in question was peripheral blood, obtained on day 0 of AZD1222 vaccination. The CDR3 region has the sequence CAWSENTRQPQHF. The nucleotide sequence is given as TGTGCCTGGAGTGAAAATACGAGGCAGCCCCAGCATTTT.